A single sample is the source of the 20 T cell receptor beta chains below, sequenced in a study of T-cell memory formation after mild COVID-19 (dated by TCRdb to the early 2020s). The library was built by means of 5' RACE. The sequencer listed for this sample is Illumina NovaSeq 6000. Through fastp at Q25 and MiXCR, TCRdb rebuilt clones from the public reads, retaining in-frame beta chains. Rows are combined by CDR3 protein, so each entry shows the most common genes and DNA. This sample is represented by fewer than 600,000 distinct CDR3 sequences; 20% to 25% of them were singletons. Roughly 8.1% of the sample is in the top ten clones. Sample: PBMCs or a T cell subset sorted from them (not recorded which). The receptors here all came from an adult woman who had mild COVID-19 (a few samples of this study predate the infection). The sample titles of this study are shuffled in the database, so cell type and time point are left out; the donor was told from shared clones.

The V gene is TRBV7-3, the J gene TRBJ2-2; 8 bases are shared with TRBD2. The CDR3 has 17 amino acids. Germline CDR1 is SGHTA and CDR2 is FQGTGA. V shed 5 bases, J shed 3 bases, and the junction held 11 bases outside the gene matches. In nucleotides, the CDR3 is TGTGCCAGCAGCCCGCAGGGACTAGGAGGTGACACCGGGGAGCTGTTTTTT. Translation: CASSPQGLGGDTGELFF.

The chain joins TRBV3-1 to TRBJ2-7; 9 nucleotides align to TRBD1. The length of the CDR3 is 14 residues. Germline loops: CDR1 LGHDT, CDR2 YNNKEL (reference sequence). V was pared by 5 bases and J by 7 bases, with 9 bases of the junction left unmatched. The CDR3 reads CASSSGQGLGEQYF. DNA of the CDR3: TGTGCCAGCAGCTCGGGACAGGGCCTAGGGGAGCAGTACTTC.

The chain carries TRBV5-1 and TRBJ2-3; possibly TRBD2 for D (5 bases). Looked up from germline, CDR1 is SGHRS and CDR2 is YFSETQ. CDR3 length: 14 residues. The V end was cut by 4 bases, the J end by 0 bases, with 9 bases between. The CDR3 protein is CASSVGVSTDTQYF. The CDR3 DNA follows: TGCGCCAGCAGCGTCGGGGTGAGCACAGATACGCAGTATTTT.

The chain employs TRBV7-9 and TRBJ1-2, with D maybe TRBD1 (5 bases). The CDR3 is 13 amino acids. The V end lost 6 bases, the J end lost 4 bases, and 12 bases lay between the germline ends. Per the germline V gene, CDR1 is SEHNR and CDR2 is FQNEAQ (reference sequence). The CDR3 sequence: CASRGDRPYGYTF. The CDR3 region has the DNA TGTGCCAGCAGGGGAGACAGACCCTATGGCTACACCTTC.

This clonotype was seen more than once but under ten times. The chain carries TRBV12-3 or TRBV12-4 and TRBJ1-2, with 7 bases matching TRBD1. Unmatched junction bases numbered 7, after V lost 7 bases and J lost 8 bases. The CDR3 consists of 12 residues. The CDR3 sequence: CASTQGVWGYTF. In DNA form, the CDR3 reads TGTGCCAGCACCCAGGGGGTGTGGGGCTACACCTTC.

V and J are TRBV7-9 and TRBJ2-7; D remains ambiguous. Germline V gene lookup returns CDR1 SEHNR and CDR2 FQNEAQ (reference sequence). The V end was cut by 0 bases, the J end by 6 bases, with 15 bases between. The CDR3 runs to 15 residues. The DNA of the CDR3 is TGTGCCAGCAGCTTAGCGCTAGTAACAATGGGCGAGCAGTACTTC. Translated: CASSLALVTMGEQYF.

This clonotype occurred a few times. This chain connects TRBV7-9 to TRBJ1-5, with D perhaps matching TRBD1 (5 bases). The CDR3 spans 15 residues. Germline V gives CDR1 SEHNR, CDR2 FQNEAQ (reference sequence). The V gene lost 3 bases and the J gene lost 6 bases, with 15 bases spanning the gap. CDR3 protein: CASSFSGTYTQPQHF. DNA for the CDR3: TGTGCCAGCAGCTTTAGCGGGACGTACACTCAGCCCCAGCATTTT.

The V gene is TRBV7-9, the J gene TRBJ1-1; no clear D. V was clipped by 1 base and J by 0 bases, with 9 bases between them. Germline V lookup: CDR1 SEHNR, CDR2 FQNEAQ (reference sequence). This CDR3 spans 15 amino acids. The CDR3 nucleotides read TGTGCCAGCAGCTTAGACAACCTCCTGAACACTGAAGCTTTCTTT. This sequence encodes CASSLDNLLNTEAFF. Full variable domain (rest looked up from reference TRBV7-9 and TRBJ1-1): DTGVSQNPRHKITKRGQNVTFRCDPISEHNRLYWYRQTLGQGPEFLTYFQNEAQLEKSRLLSDRFSAERPKGSFSTLEIQRTEQGDSAMYLCASSLDNLLNTEAFFGQGTRLTVV.

This chain connects TRBV9 to TRBJ1-1, with D perhaps TRBD1 (5 bases). Germline V gives CDR1 SGDLS, CDR2 YYNGEE. V was clipped by 0 bases and J by 11 bases, with 17 bases between them. This CDR3 is built from 14 residues. CDR3 nucleotides: TGTGCCAGCAGCGTAGGGATGGGGCGCGTTGAGGCTTTCTTT. As protein: CASSVGMGRVEAFF. Complete variable domain (other parts from reference TRBV9 and TRBJ1-1): DSGVTQTPKHLITATGQRVTLRCSPRSGDLSVYWYQQSLDQGLQFLIQYYNGEERAKGNILERFSAQQFPDLHSELNLSSLELGDSALYFCASSVGMGRVEAFFGQGTRLTVV.

The sample holds many counts of this clonotype. The chain recombines TRBV3-1 with TRBJ2-5; no firm D call. V was shortened by 1 base and J by 4 bases, with 7 bases between the two germline ends. Germline V gene data show CDR1 as LGHDT and CDR2 as YNNKEL (reference sequence). CDR3 length: 13 residues. The CDR3 DNA reads TGTGCCAGCAGCCAAGGAGCATCAGAGACCCAGTACTTC. It translates to CASSQGASETQYF.

This chain links TRBV12-3 or TRBV12-4 with TRBJ2-3; D is unclear. V was trimmed by 8 bases and J by 4 bases, leaving 13 bases between them. The length of the CDR3 is 13 residues. The CDR3 DNA follows: TGTGCCAGCGTACAAGACCCATCAGATACGCAGTATTTT. Translating gives CASVQDPSDTQYF.

There are many counts of this clonotype. The CDR3 loop reads CASSRSGATSYNEQFF. In DNA form, the CDR3 reads TGTGCCAGCAGTCGTAGCGGGGCCACTTCCTACAATGAGCAGTTCTTC. The chain joins TRBV12-3 or TRBV12-4 to TRBJ2-1, with 8 bases aligning to TRBD2. Unmatched junction bases numbered 7, after V lost 5 bases and J lost 1 base. This CDR3 spans 16 amino acids.

Many counts were recorded for this clonotype. This chain links TRBV19 with TRBJ2-7; D unresolved. The CDR3 has 15 amino acids. V was cut by 3 bases and J by 4 bases, with 16 bases left in between. Germline assignment: CDR1 LNHDA and CDR2 SQIVND (reference sequence). The CDR3 is CASSMSGWDMYEQYF. CDR3 bases: TGTGCCAGTAGTATGTCGGGTTGGGATATGTACGAGCAGTACTTC.

This rearrangement joins TRBV13 to TRBJ2-7; 8 bases map to TRBD1. The V and J ends lost 4 bases and 5 bases, in that order; junction bases with no gene match: 7. Germline CDR1 PRHDT, CDR2 FYEKMQ (reference sequence). The CDR3 loop spans 14 amino acids. CDR3 nucleotide sequence: TGTGCCAGCAGCTCTACAGGGGGAAACGACGAGCAGTACTTC. Amino acid sequence: CASSSTGGNDEQYF.

This clonotype was detected a few times. V is TRBV4-2 and J is TRBJ2-7, with TRBD2 matching 12 bases. The J segment lost 1 base and the V segment lost 0 bases, leaving 4 bases of the junction unmatched. Germline V gene lookup returns CDR1 LGHNA and CDR2 YNFKEQ. The CDR3 is 17 residues long. CDR3 nucleotide sequence: TGTGCCAGCAGCCAAGATTTACTAGCGGGAGGATCCTACGAGCAGTACTTC. Amino acids: CASSQDLLAGGSYEQYF.

This clonotype was recorded many times. The chain uses TRBV20-1 and TRBJ1-6; D perhaps matches TRBD1 (6 bases). The germline V gene encodes CDR1 DFQATT and CDR2 SNEGSKA (reference sequence). Trimming took off 3 bases at V and 8 bases at J, with 11 bases between the two ends. The CDR3 totals 13 residues. The CDR3 nucleotides are TGCAGTGCTAGTGAGGGGGACTATTCACCCCTCCACTTT. Translated, it gives CSASEGDYSPLHF.

The rearrangement links TRBV29-1 to TRBJ2-7; D perhaps matches TRBD1 (6 bases). Germline V gives CDR1 SQVTM, CDR2 ANQGSEA. Trimming cost V 8 bases and J 6 bases, with 17 bases left between them. The CDR3 is made up of 12 amino acids. In DNA form, the CDR3 reads TGCAGCTCTGGACAGCCGTCCGGCGAGCAGTACTTC. It specifies CSSGQPSGEQYF.

The V gene is TRBV6-5, the J gene TRBJ2-5; tentative D call: TRBD2 (6 bases). The V gene's germline CDR1 is MNHEY and CDR2 SVGAGI. The V and J ends lost 0 bases and 4 bases respectively, with 18 bases between them. The CDR3 covers 17 residues. The CDR3 protein is CASSYSSIPSGRETQYF. CDR3 DNA sequence: TGTGCCAGCAGTTACTCGAGTATTCCGAGCGGGCGAGAGACCCAGTACTTC.

This rearrangement joins TRBV12-3 or TRBV12-4 to TRBJ2-3; a possible D gene is TRBD2 (6 bases). With 4 bases removed from V and 0 bases from J, the gap between germline ends came to 20 bases. This CDR3 comprises 18 residues. CDR3 protein: CASSSSSDRLGSTDTQYF. The CDR3 nucleotides read TGTGCCAGCAGTTCCTCCAGTGATAGACTAGGCAGCACAGATACGCAGTATTTT.

The chain employs TRBV6-1 and TRBJ1-4; D remains ambiguous. Germline loops: CDR1 MNHNS, CDR2 SASEGT. V was pared by 6 bases and J by 12 bases, with 14 bases between. This CDR3 region has 12 residues. The CDR3 DNA follows: TGTGCCAGCAGGATAGAGGTGACGGAACTGTTTTTT. Translation gives CASRIEVTELFF.